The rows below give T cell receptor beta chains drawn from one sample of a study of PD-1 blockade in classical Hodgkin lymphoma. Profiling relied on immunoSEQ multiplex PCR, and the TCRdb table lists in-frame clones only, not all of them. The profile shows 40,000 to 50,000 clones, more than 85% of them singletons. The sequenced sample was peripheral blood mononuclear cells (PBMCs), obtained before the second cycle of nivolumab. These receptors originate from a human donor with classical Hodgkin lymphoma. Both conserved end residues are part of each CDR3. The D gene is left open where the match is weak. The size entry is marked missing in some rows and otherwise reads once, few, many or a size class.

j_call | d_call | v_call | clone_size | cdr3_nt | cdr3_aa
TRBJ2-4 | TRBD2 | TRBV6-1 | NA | TGTGCCAGCAGTGTTTCTAGCGGGCGATTTGTAACCAAAAACATTCAGTACTTC | CASSVSSGRFVTKNIQYF
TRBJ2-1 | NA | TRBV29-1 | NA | TGCAGCGCCCGCGACGGGAATTACAATGAGCAGTTCTTC | CSARDGNYNEQFF
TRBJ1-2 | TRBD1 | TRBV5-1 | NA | TGCGCCAGCAGCTTGGACAGGGGAGACTATGGCTACACCTTC | CASSLDRGDYGYTF
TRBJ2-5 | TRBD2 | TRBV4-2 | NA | TGTGCCAGCAGCCACGAGCCAACCGGGACTAGCGGGGGGGCCCAGTACTTC | CASSHEPTGTSGGAQYF
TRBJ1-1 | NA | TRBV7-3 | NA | TGTGCCAGCAGCTTAGGGGGTCGAGCTTTCTTT | CASSLGGRAFF
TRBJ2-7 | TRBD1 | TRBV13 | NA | TGTGCCAGCAGCTTACCCGGGACAGGGGGCCAGTACGAGCAGTACTTC | CASSLPGTGGQYEQYF
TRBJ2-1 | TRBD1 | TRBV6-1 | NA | TGTGCCAGCAGTGGACCCGGGACAGGGTCAAATGAGCAGTTCTTC | CASSGPGTGSNEQFF
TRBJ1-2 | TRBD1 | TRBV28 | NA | TGTGCCAGCACCTGGGGCAGGGGGTATACTGCGGGCTACACCTTC | CASTWGRGYTAGYTF
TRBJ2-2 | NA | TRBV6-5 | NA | TGTGCCAGCAGTTACTTACAGGCATCCGGGGAGCTGTTTTTT | CASSYLQASGELFF
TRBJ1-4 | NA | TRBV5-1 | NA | TGCGCCAGCAGCTTTGGCAGGGTTAATGAAAAACTGTTTTTT | CASSFGRVNEKLFF
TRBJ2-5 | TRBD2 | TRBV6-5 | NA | TGTGCCAGCAGTTACTCCCGGGGGGGTGTAGAGACCCAGTACTTC | CASSYSRGGVETQYF
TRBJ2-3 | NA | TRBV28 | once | TGTGCCAGCAGTGTCACCGGACCGACATGGGGTAGCACAGATACGCAGTATTTT | CASSVTGPTWGSTDTQYF
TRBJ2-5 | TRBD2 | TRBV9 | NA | TGTGCCAGCAGTCTTGGACTAGCGGACCAAGAGACCCAGTACTTC | CASSLGLADQETQYF
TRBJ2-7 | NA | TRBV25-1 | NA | TGTGCCAGTTCGCCCGCCCATGCATACGAGCAGTACTTC | CASSPAHAYEQYF
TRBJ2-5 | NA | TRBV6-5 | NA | TGTGCCAGCAGTTACGTAGGGGCGGAAGAGACCCAGTACTTC | CASSYVGAEETQYF
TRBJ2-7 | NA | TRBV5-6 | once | TGTGCCAGCAGCGCAACCGGGACACCACACTACGAGCAGTACTTC | CASSATGTPHYEQYF
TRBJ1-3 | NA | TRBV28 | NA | TGTGCCAGCAGTTTACCCGGAAACACCATATATTTT | CASSLPGNTIYF
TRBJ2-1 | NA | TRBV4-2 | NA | TGTGCCAGCAGCCAAGTGAATAGCCTCTCCTACAATGAGCAGTTCTTC | CASSQVNSLSYNEQFF
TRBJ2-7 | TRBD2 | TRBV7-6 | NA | TGTGCCAGCAGCCCCCCGGGACTAGCGTCGAGAGAGCAGTACTTC | CASSPPGLASREQYF
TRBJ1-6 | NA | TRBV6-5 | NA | TGTGCCAGCAGCCGAGGGGGCTCCTATAATTCACCCCTCCACTTT | CASSRGGSYNSPLHF
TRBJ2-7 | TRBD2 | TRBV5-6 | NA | TGTGCCAGCAGCTTGGAGGGACTAGTAGGCAACGAGCAGTACTTC | CASSLEGLVGNEQYF
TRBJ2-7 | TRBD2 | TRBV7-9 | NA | TGTGCCAGCAGGGGAGGAGCTAGCGGGCCCTACGAGCAGTACTTC | CASRGGASGPYEQYF
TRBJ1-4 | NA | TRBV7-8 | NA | TGTGCCAGCAGCTTAGGGGTTGGCAATGAAAAACTGTTTTTT | CASSLGVGNEKLFF
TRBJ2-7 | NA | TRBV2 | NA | TGTGCCAGCAGGTACGACCACGTACAGTACTTC | CASRYDHVQYF
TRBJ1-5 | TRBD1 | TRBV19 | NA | TGTGCCAGTAGTTACAGGGGACCGAATCAGCCCCAGCATTTT | CASSYRGPNQPQHF
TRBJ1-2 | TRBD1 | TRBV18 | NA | TGTGCCAGCTCACCACGGACAGGGGATGGCTACACCTTC | CASSPRTGDGYTF
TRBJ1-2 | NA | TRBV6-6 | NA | TGTGCCAGCAGTTCAGGCCGAGCTAACTATGGCTACACCTTC | CASSSGRANYGYTF
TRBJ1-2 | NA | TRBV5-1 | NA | TGCGCCAGCAGCTTGGAAGGGACTAACTATGGCTACACCTTC | CASSLEGTNYGYTF
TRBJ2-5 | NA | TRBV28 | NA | TGTGCCAGCAGTTTGCTGGACAGCCAAGAGACCCAGTACTTC | CASSLLDSQETQYF
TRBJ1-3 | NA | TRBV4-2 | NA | TGTGCCAGCAGCCTAGCCAACAGGGAAGGAAGTGGAAACACCATATATTTT | CASSLANREGSGNTIYF
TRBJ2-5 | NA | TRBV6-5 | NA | TGTGCCAGCAGCCCAACGCTGGGTTTTTCGGAGACCCAGTACTTC | CASSPTLGFSETQYF
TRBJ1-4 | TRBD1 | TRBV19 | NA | TGTGCCGCCCGGGACAGGCCGAATGAAAAACTGTTTTTT | CAARDRPNEKLFF
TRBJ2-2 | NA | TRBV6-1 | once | TGTGCCAGCAGTGAAGGGCAGGGATCGAATACCGGGGAGCTGTTTTTT | CASSEGQGSNTGELFF
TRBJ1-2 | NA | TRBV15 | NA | TGTGCCACCAGCAGAGTCGATCGGGGGGCAGGCTATGGCTACACCTTC | CATSRVDRGAGYGYTF
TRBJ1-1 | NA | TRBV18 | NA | TGTGCCAGCTCACCACAGTATGGTGGGAACACTGAAGCTTTCTTT | CASSPQYGGNTEAFF
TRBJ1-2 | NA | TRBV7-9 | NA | TGTGCCAGCGAGGGGGATGGCTACACCTTC | CASEGDGYTF
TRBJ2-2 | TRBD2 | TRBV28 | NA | TGTGCCAGCAGCCCGGGACTAGCGGGAGGGGGTACCGGGGAGCTGTTTTTT | CASSPGLAGGGTGELFF
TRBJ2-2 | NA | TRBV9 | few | TGTGCCAGCAGCGTAGGGGGAACCGGGGAGCTGTTTTTT | CASSVGGTGELFF
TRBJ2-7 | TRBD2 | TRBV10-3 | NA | TGTGCCATCAGTGAAGGCGTAGCGGGACGTATTTGGGAGCAGTACTTC | CAISEGVAGRIWEQYF
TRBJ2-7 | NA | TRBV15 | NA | TGTGCCACCAGCAGAGATCAGGCTTGGCCGCTATCCTACGAGCAGTACTTC | CATSRDQAWPLSYEQYF
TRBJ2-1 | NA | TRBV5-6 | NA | TGTGCCAGCAGCTTGAGGGCAGGGCCGGGGTGGAATGAGCAGTTCTTC | CASSLRAGPGWNEQFF
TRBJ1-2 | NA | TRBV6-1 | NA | TGTGCCAGCACTATGGACGGGAACTATGGCTACACCTTC | CASTMDGNYGYTF
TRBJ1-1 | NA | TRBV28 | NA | TGTGCCAGCTCCCTTGGGAACACTGAAGCTTTCTTT | CASSLGNTEAFF
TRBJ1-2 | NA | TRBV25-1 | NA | TGTGCCAGCAGCCCCTTTGTGACAGTCTTTAACTATGGCTACACCTTC | CASSPFVTVFNYGYTF
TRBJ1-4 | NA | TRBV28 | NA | TGTGCCAGCAGTTTAGGGACCAGGTTAGGGGAAAAACTGTTTTTT | CASSLGTRLGEKLFF
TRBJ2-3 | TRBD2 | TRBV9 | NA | TGTGCCAGCAGCCCGGGACTAGCGGGGGGGTACACAGATACGCAGTATTTT | CASSPGLAGGYTDTQYF
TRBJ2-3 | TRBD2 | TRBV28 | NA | TGTGCCAGCAGTTTCTCGACTAGCGGGGGGTGGGCAGGGGCAGATACGCAGTATTTT | CASSFSTSGGWAGADTQYF
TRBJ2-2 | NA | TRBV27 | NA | TGTGCCAGCAGTGTCATACCGAACACCGGGGAGCTGTTTTTT | CASSVIPNTGELFF
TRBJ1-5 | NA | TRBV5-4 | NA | TGTGCCAGCAGTCCTGATGGGGGGCAGCCCCAGCATTTT | CASSPDGGQPQHF
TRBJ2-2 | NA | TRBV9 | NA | TGTGCCAGCAGCACCCGAGGAACCGGGGAGCTGTTTTTT | CASSTRGTGELFF
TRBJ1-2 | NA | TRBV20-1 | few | TGCAGTGCTAGAGGAGGGACCAAAGTCACCTTC | CSARGGTKVTF
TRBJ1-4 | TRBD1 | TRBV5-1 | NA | TGCGCCAGCAGCAGGCAGGGGGCCACTAATGAAAAACTGTTTTTT | CASSRQGATNEKLFF
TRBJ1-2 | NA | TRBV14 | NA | TGTGCCAGCAGCCCGACCCCGACAGGTGGCTACACCTTC | CASSPTPTGGYTF
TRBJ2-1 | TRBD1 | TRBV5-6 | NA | TGTGCCAGCAGCGGGCTACAGGGGCGAGCGTCCTACAATGAGCAGTTCTTC | CASSGLQGRASYNEQFF
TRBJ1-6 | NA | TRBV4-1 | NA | TGCGCCAGCAGCCAGGACGCAGGGGACCATTCACCCCTCCACTTT | CASSQDAGDHSPLHF
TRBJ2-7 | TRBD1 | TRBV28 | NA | TGTGCCAGCAGTGAACAGGGGGAGTCTCCCTACGAGCAGTACTTC | CASSEQGESPYEQYF
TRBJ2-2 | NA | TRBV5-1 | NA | TGCGCCAGCAGCCCCTGGGGGGGCGCGAACACCGGGGAGCTGTTTTTT | CASSPWGGANTGELFF
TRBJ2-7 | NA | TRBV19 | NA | TGTGCCAGTAGCGGGACTGGGAGCTCCTACGAGCAGTACTTC | CASSGTGSSYEQYF
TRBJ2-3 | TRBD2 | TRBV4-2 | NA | TGTGCCAGCAGCCAAGTTAGCGGGGGGCTTAGCACAGATACGCAGTATTTT | CASSQVSGGLSTDTQYF